This T cell receptor beta chain originates from a study of blood T cell repertoires in COVID-19. With 2 bases clipped from V and 6 bases from J, the junction kept 3 bases outside the gene matches. Germline loops: CDR1 MNHNS, CDR2 SASEGT. CDR3 length equals 13 residues. This clone was seen only a few times. Per the original data handling: The authors estimated nucleated cell counts from reference gene primer amplification. Measured with immunoSEQ multiplex PCR; TCRdb has only the in-frame clones, and not every one. V and J calls and clone size come straight from that table; D and trimming were deduced from the DNA. The profile shows 280,000 or so clones, roughly 88% of them singletons.

The sequencing sample was made of peripheral blood. The receptor's source is a woman between 25 and 40 years old who had recovered from COVID-19. This chain joins TRBV6-1 and TRBJ1-2; 7 bases map to TRBD1. DNA of the CDR3: TGTGCCAGCAGTGAACAGGGGGTGGATGGCTACACCTTC. It yields the protein CASSEQGVDGYTF.